A single sample gave rise to the 18 T cell receptor beta chains below, sequenced in a study of control samples from healthy donors and cancer patients. Using immunoSEQ multiplex PCR, the repertoire was profiled, and TCRdb retains in-frame clones only, with some absent. The top ten clones hold 8% to 11% of a sample with about 98,000 clones, 70% to 80% of them seen once. The sequenced sample was blood. These receptors were collected from a woman in her 30s in good health.

This chain connects TRBV10-1 to TRBJ2-7; TRBD2 aligns across 7 bases. This CDR3 comprises 13 residues. From germline, CDR1 is WNHNN and CDR2 SYGVQD (reference sequence). V shed 0 bases and J 9 bases; nucleotides not matched to a gene: 5. The CDR3 reads CASSESGREGQYF. The CDR3 nucleotides read TGCGCCAGCAGTGAGTCGGGAAGGGAGGGGCAGTACTTC.

This sequence joins TRBV10-3 and TRBJ1-3; no clear D. CDR1 is ENHRY and CDR2 is SYGVKD in the germline V gene. This CDR3 has 13 residues. Trimming left V 6 bases short and J 2 bases short, with 8 bases between. The CDR3 sequence: CAIRSGAGNTIYF. In DNA, the CDR3 is TGTGCCATCAGGAGCGGTGCTGGAAACACCATATATTTT.

V and J are TRBV30 and TRBJ1-2; D uncertain. Germline V gives CDR1 GTSNPN, CDR2 SVGIG (reference sequence). The CDR3 sequence is 11 residues long. Trimming removed 0 bases from V and 7 bases from J, with 6 bases in between. The CDR3 nucleotides are TGTGCCTGGAGTGTGTTAGCTGGCTACACCTTC. Translating it yields CAWSVLAGYTF.

This rearrangement joins TRBV5-6 to TRBJ1-2; D call uncertain. The CDR3 totals 15 residues. Germline V CDR1 and CDR2: SGHDT, YYEEEE. V gave up 1 base and J gave up 1 base, with 11 bases separating them. CDR3 sequence reads: CASSLILRINYGYTF. DNA for the CDR3: TGTGCCAGCAGCTTGATATTAAGGATTAACTATGGCTACACCTTC.

V is TRBV7-9 and J is TRBJ1-1; D is perhaps TRBD1 (6 bases). Germline V CDR1 and CDR2: SEHNR, FQNEAQ (reference sequence). Trimming stripped 3 bases from V and 5 bases from J, with 13 bases between. The CDR3 runs to 14 residues. In DNA, the CDR3 is TGTGCCAGCAGCTTGGGGGGCGGGGAGACTGAAGCTTTCTTT. This sequence encodes CASSLGGGETEAFF. Complete variable domain (other parts from reference TRBV7-9 and TRBJ1-1): DTGVSQNPRHKITKRGQNVTFRCDPISEHNRLYWYRQTLGQGPEFLTYFQNEAQLEKSRLLSDRFSAERPKGSFSTLEIQRTEQGDSAMYLCASSLGGGETEAFFGQGTRLTVV.

The chain employs TRBV29-1 and TRBJ2-5; D remains unclear. The germline V gene has CDR1 SQVTM and CDR2 ANQGSEA. The ends were cut back, 3 bases at V and 5 bases at J, with 10 bases in the middle. The CDR3 contains 12 residues. In DNA, the CDR3 is TGCAGCGTTGACAAGGGTGGGGAGACCCAGTACTTC. Protein sequence: CSVDKGGETQYF.

The chain couples TRBV15 to TRBJ2-5; 9 bases fit TRBD2. Trimming took 2 bases from V and 5 from J; bases not matched to a gene: 12. The CDR3 consists of 17 residues. Germline CDR1 reads LNHNV; CDR2 reads YYDKDF (reference sequence). The CDR3 coding sequence is TGTGCCACCAGCAGACTTAGCGGGGGCCCGGGCTTGGAGACCCAGTACTTC. It is translated as CATSRLSGGPGLETQYF.

J is TRBJ1-1 and V is TRBV4-3, with D possibly matching TRBD1 (5 bases). The ends were cut back, 0 bases at V and 4 bases at J, with 9 bases in the middle. Germline V gene lookup returns CDR1 LGHNA and CDR2 YSLEER. The CDR3 is 14 amino acids. The CDR3 nucleotides read TGCGCCAGCAGCCAAGATAACGGGGCCACTGAAGCTTTCTTT. As protein: CASSQDNGATEAFF.

The gene calls are TRBV19 and TRBJ1-1; 7 bases line up with TRBD1. In germline, CDR1 is LNHDA, CDR2 SQIVND (reference sequence). The junction had 4 bases not matched to a gene; V was cut back by 3 bases and J by 3 bases. This CDR3 contains 14 residues. In DNA form, the CDR3 reads TGTGCCAGTAGTATCAACAGGGGTGACACTGAAGCTTTCTTT. As protein: CASSINRGDTEAFF. The entire variable domain, with the rest obtained from reference TRBV19 and TRBJ1-1, is as follows: DGGITQSPKYLFRKEGQNVTLSCEQNLNHDAMYWYRQDPGQGLRLIYYSQIVNDFQKGDIAEGYSVSREKKESFPLTVTSAQKNPTAFYLCASSINRGDTEAFFGQGTRLTVV.

The V gene is TRBV30, the J gene TRBJ2-7; perhaps TRBD2 as D (6 bases). The V and J ends lost 4 bases and 3 bases respectively, with 16 bases between them. CDR1 is GTSNPN and CDR2 is SVGIG in the germline V gene (reference sequence). The CDR3 covers 14 residues. The CDR3 is CAWIAGTPNYEQYF. DNA of the CDR3: TGTGCCTGGATAGCCGGGACTCCCAACTACGAGCAGTACTTC.

The chain has TRBV19 and TRBJ1-2; a possible D gene is TRBD1 (5 bases). Germline CDR1 is LNHDA and CDR2 is SQIVND (reference sequence). This CDR3 contains 13 residues. V was cut by 3 bases and J by 8 bases, with 13 bases left in between. The CDR3 loop is CASSIPGQRGYTF. The CDR3 nucleotides are TGTGCCAGTAGTATTCCCGGACAAAGAGGCTACACCTTC.

This clone was seen a handful of times. V and J are TRBV5-1 and TRBJ1-1; D gene ambiguous. The CDR3 runs to 12 residues. CDR1 and CDR2 from the germline V gene are SGHRS and YFSETQ. The V and J ends lost 1 base and 11 bases respectively, with 12 bases between them. The CDR3 bases are TGCGCCAGCAGCTTGTCCTTGGGGATGGCTTTCTTT. Amino acids: CASSLSLGMAFF.

The chain joins TRBV6-5 to TRBJ1-5, with D possibly matching TRBD1 (6 bases). Between the trimmed V and J ends, which lost 6 bases and 6 bases, there was a span of 9 bases. The CDR3 contains 12 residues. The germline CDR1 and CDR2 sequences are MNHEY and SVGAGI. CDR3 nucleotide sequence: TGTGCCAGCAGCACCAGGGGTCAGCCCCAGCATTTT. This sequence encodes CASSTRGQPQHF.

The gene calls are TRBV19 and TRBJ2-1, with 10 positions matching TRBD1. J lost 8 bases, V lost 4 bases, and 2 bases had no gene match. Germline CDR1 and CDR2: LNHDA and SQIVND (reference sequence). CDR3 length: 13 amino acids. CDR3 region: CASSRDRGDEQFF. As DNA, the CDR3 is TGTGCCAGTAGTAGGGACAGGGGCGATGAGCAGTTCTTC.

The V call is TRBV7-2, the J call TRBJ1-5, with a possible D match to TRBD1 (5 bases). V lost 5 bases and J 0 bases, leaving 14 bases between the germline ends. Germline assignment: CDR1 SGHTA and CDR2 FQGNSA. The length of the CDR3 is 16 residues. CDR3 DNA sequence: TGTGCCAGCAGCGAGTCGCGGGGGTATAGCAATCAGCCCCAGCATTTT. This codes for CASSESRGYSNQPQHF.

This sequence joins TRBV24-1 and TRBJ2-1; 11 positions agree with TRBD2. The V and J ends lost 4 bases and 14 bases, in that order; junction bases with no gene match: 12. The CDR3 totals 15 residues. Germline CDR1 is KGHDR and CDR2 is SFDVKD. CDR3 in amino acids: CATSDPSLAGATEFF. In DNA, the CDR3 is TGTGCCACCAGTGACCCATCACTAGCGGGGGCGACGGAGTTCTTC.

The V and J genes are TRBV4-3 and TRBJ2-1; 15 positions agree with TRBD2. The CDR3 sequence is 18 residues long. Unmatched junction bases numbered 7, after V lost 2 bases and J lost 5 bases. Germline values: CDR1 LGHNA, CDR2 YSLEER. CDR3 nucleotides: TGCGCCAGCAGCCAAAGGACTAGCGGGGGGGCCGTCCACAATGAGCAGTTCTTC. Its protein is CASSQRTSGGAVHNEQFF.

This chain connects TRBV12-3 or TRBV12-4 to TRBJ1-1, with a possible D match to TRBD1 (6 bases). Trimming stripped 4 bases from V and 3 bases from J, with 9 bases between. The CDR3 has 13 residues. In DNA, the CDR3 is TGTGCCAGCAGTTGGGACACAGACACTGAAGCTTTCTTT. Protein: CASSWDTDTEAFF.